The clone carrying this T cell receptor beta chain was recorded a few times. Trimming took 6 bases from V and 0 from J, leaving 13 bases between them. The CDR3 totals 15 residues. Germline CDR1 SGHRS, CDR2 YFSETQ. This entry belongs to a study of shared T cell receptors in the human thymus. This table comes from immunoSEQ multiplex PCR, and its TCRdb copy is limited to in-frame clones, with some not included. Among about 660,000 clones listed, 88% were seen once. The same specimen was also included in a second study, on human thymus T cells. That publication notes: Those donating were healthy Finnish infants in corrective surgery for congenital heart defects. The source of the thymus tissue was resections taken during corrective heart surgery. Thymic and blood repertoires seemed to favor certain V and J genes.

Material: thymocytes. This receptor was taken from a boy less than two years old with a congenital heart defect. The rearrangement uses TRBV5-1 and TRBJ2-1, with D perhaps TRBD2 (6 bases). CDR3 sequence: CASTPGLGSYNEQFF. The CDR3, as DNA: TGCGCCAGCACGCCGGGACTCGGCTCCTACAATGAGCAGTTCTTC.